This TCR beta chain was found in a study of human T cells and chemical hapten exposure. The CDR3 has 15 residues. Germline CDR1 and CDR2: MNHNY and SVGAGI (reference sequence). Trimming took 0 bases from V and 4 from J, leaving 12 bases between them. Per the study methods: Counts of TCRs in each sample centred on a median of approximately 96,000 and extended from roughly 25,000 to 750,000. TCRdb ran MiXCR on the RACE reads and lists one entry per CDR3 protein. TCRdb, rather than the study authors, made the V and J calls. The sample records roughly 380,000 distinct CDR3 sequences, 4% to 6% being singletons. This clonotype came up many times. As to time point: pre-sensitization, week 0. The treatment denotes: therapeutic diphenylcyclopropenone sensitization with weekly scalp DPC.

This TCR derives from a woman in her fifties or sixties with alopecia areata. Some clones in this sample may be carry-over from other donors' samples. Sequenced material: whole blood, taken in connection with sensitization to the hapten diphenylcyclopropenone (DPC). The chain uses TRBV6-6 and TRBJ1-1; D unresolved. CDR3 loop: CASSYSIQRSTEAFF. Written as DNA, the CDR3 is TGTGCCAGCAGTTACTCGATTCAGAGAAGCACTGAAGCTTTCTTT.